The present entry profiles one TCR beta chain with its context. What it binds is not known. This entry is derived from a study of T cell responses to AZD1222 COVID-19 vaccine. General study points: Clonal diversity was possibly underestimated; the donors were predominantly white British and more often female. There were repertoire samples only from the period after the peak T cell response. Among AZD1222 vaccinees, only six were seropositive at baseline. Reportedly, close to half of spike-specific TCRs are directed against unmutated variant regions.

This CDR3 has 16 amino acids. V dropped 0 bases and J dropped 6; count of bases not matched to a gene: 9. Germline V gene data show CDR1 as ENHRY and CDR2 as SYGVKD. Some clones are missing from TCRdb's copy, which holds only in-frame ones; the method was immunoSEQ multiplex PCR. The top ten clones hold about 15% of a sample with about 54,000 clones, about 89% of them seen once. The sequence was obtained from an adult who received the AZD1222 COVID-19 vaccine. The chain uses TRBV10-3 and TRBJ1-1; 8 nucleotides align to TRBD1. This specimen was peripheral blood, taken 28 days after the second AZD1222 dose. The CDR3 region is CAISESNSGQGAEAFF. The CDR3, as DNA: TGTGCCATCAGTGAGTCGAACTCCGGACAGGGCGCTGAAGCTTTCTTT.